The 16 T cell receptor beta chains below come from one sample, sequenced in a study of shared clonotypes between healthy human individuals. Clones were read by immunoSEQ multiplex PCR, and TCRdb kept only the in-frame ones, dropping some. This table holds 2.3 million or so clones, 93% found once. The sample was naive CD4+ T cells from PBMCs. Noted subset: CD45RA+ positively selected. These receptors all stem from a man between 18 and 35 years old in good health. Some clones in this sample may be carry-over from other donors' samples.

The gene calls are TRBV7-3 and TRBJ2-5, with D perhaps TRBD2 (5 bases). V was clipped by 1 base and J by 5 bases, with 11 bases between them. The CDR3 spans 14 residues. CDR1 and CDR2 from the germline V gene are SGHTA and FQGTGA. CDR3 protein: CASSLKGDYETQYF. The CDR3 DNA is TGTGCCAGCAGCTTAAAGGGCGACTACGAGACCCAGTACTTC.

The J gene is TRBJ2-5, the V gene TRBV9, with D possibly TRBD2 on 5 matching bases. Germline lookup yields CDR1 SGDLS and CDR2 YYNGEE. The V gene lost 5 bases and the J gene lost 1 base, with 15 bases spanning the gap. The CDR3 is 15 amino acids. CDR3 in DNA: TGTGCCAGCAGTAAAATCTTAAGCGGCCAAGAGACCCAGTACTTC. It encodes CASSKILSGQETQYF.

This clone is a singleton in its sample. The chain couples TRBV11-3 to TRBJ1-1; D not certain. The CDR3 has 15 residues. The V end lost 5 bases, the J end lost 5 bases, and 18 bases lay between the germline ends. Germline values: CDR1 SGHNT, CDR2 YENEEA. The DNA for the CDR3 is TGTGCCAGCAGCCCGACCACCCCCGTGAGGACTGAAGCTTTCTTT. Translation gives CASSPTTPVRTEAFF.

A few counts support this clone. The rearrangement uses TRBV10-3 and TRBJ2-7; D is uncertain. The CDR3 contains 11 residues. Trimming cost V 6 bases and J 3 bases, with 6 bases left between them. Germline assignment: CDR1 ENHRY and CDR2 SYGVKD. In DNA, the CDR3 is TGTGCCATCAGCCGAGACTACGAGCAGTACTTC. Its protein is CAISRDYEQYF.

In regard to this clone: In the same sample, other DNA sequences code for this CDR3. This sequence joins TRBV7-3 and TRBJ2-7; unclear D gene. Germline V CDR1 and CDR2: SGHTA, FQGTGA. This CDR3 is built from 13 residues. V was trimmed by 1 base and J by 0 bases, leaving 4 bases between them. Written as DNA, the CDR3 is TGTGCCAGCAGCTTAAGGCCCTCCTACGAGCAGTACTTC. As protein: CASSLRPSYEQYF.

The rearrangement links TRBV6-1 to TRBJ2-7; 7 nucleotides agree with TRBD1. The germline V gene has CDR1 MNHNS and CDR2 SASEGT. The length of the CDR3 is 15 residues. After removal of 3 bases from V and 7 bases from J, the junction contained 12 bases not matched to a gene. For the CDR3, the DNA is TGTGCCAGCAGTGACCCCGGGACAGTTCCTTTAGAGCAGTACTTC. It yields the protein CASSDPGTVPLEQYF.

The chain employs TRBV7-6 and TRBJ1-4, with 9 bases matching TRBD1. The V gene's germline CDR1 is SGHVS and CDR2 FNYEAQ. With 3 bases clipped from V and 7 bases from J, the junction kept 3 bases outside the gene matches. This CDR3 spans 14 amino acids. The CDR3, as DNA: TGTGCCAGCAGCTTGGACAGGGGCTTTGAAAAACTGTTTTTT. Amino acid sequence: CASSLDRGFEKLFF.

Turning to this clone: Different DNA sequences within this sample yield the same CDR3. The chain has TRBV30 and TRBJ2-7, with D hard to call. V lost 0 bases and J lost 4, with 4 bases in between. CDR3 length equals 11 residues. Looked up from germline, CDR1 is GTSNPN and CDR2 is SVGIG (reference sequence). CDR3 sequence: CAWSVTYEQYF. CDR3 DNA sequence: TGTGCCTGGAGTGTAACTTACGAGCAGTACTTC.

The CDR3: CSARRSDTQYF. In DNA form, the CDR3 reads TGCAGTGCTAGACGATCAGATACGCAGTATTTT. This sequence joins TRBV20-1 and TRBJ2-3; D is ambiguous. CDR1 is DFQATT, CDR2 SNEGSKA, per germline (reference sequence). V lost 2 bases, J lost 4 bases, and 4 bases lay in between. The CDR3 has 11 residues.

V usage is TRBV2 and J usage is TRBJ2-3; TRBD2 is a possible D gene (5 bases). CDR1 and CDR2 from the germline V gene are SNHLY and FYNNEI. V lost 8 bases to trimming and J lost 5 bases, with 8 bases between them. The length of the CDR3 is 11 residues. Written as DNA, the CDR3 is TGTGCCAGCCGGGCGGGAGATACGCAGTATTTT. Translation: CASRAGDTQYF. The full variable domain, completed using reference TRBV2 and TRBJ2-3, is EPEVTQTPSHQVTQMGQEVILRCVPISNHLYFYWYRQILGQKVEFLVSFYNNEISEKSEIFDDQFSVERPDGSNFTLKIRSTKLEDSAMYFCASRAGDTQYFGPGTRLTVL.

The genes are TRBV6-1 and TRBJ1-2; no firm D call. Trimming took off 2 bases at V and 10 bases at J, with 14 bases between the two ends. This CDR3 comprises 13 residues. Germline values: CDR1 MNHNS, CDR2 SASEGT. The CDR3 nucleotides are TGTGCCAGCAGTGAAAACGGCCAAGGGCCCTACACCTTC. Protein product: CASSENGQGPYTF.

This chain's CDR3 is CASSSGSGGARDTQYF. DNA for the CDR3: TGCGCCAGCAGCTCCGGGTCGGGAGGGGCCCGAGATACGCAGTATTTT. V and J are TRBV5-1 and TRBJ2-3; 8 bases agree with TRBD2. After removal of 3 bases from V and 5 bases from J, the junction contained 11 bases not matched to a gene. The CDR3 has 16 amino acids. The germline gives CDR1 SGHRS, CDR2 YFSETQ.

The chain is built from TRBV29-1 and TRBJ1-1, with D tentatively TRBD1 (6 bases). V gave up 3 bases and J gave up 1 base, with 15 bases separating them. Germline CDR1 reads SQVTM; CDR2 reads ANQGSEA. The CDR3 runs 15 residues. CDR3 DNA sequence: TGCAGCGTTGAGGTCACTGGACAGACGAACACTGAAGCTTTCTTT. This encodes CSVEVTGQTNTEAFF.

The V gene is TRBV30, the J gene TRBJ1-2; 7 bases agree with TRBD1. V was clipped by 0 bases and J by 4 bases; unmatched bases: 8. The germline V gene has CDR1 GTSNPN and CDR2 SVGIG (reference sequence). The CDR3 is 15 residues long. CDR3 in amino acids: CAWSVRRQGIYGYTF. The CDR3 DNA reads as TGTGCCTGGAGTGTCCGCCGACAGGGAATCTATGGCTACACCTTC.

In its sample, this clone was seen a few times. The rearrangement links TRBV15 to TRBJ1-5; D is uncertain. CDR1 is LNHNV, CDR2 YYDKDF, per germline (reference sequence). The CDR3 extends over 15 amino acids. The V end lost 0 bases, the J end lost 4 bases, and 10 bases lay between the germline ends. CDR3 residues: CATSREKAGNQPQHF. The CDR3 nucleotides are TGTGCCACCAGCAGAGAAAAAGCAGGAAATCAGCCCCAGCATTTT. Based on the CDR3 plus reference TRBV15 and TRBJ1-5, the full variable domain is DAMVIQNPRYQVTQFGKPVTLSCSQTLNHNVMYWYQQKSSQAPKLLFHYYDKDFNNEADTPDNFQSRRPNTSFCFLDIRSPGLGDTAMYLCATSREKAGNQPQHFGDGTRLSIL.

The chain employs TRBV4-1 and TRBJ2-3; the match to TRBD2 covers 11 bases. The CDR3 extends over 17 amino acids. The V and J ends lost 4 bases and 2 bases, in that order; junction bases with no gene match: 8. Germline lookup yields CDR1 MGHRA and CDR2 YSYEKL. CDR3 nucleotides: TGCGCCAGCAGCCCCAGACTAGCGGGGCCCCTCACAGATACGCAGTATTTT. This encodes CASSPRLAGPLTDTQYF.